The table lists the clone carrying this T cell receptor beta chain with many counts. The sample comes from a study of neurological immune-mediated disorders. Germline assignment: CDR1 SGHTA and CDR2 FQGNSA. V was clipped by 8 bases and J by 6 bases; unmatched bases: 8. The CDR3 is 14 amino acids. MiXCR, applied by TCRdb to the 5' RACE reads, yields one record per CDR3 protein. The sample comprises roughly 44,000 distinct CDR3 sequences, more than 5% of which are singletons, and about 0.6% rests with the top ten. The chain employs TRBV7-2 and TRBJ2-2; 8 bases agree with TRBD1. The clonotype was recovered from a woman between 40 and 55 years old in good health. The sample was CD4+ T cells from blood. The CDR3 protein is CASGWTGRSGELFF. Written as DNA, the CDR3 is TGTGCCAGCGGATGGACAGGGCGCTCCGGGGAGCTGTTTTTT.